Listed below are T cell receptor beta chains from one sample, sequenced in a study of T cells after yellow fever vaccination. TCRdb ran MiXCR on the 5' RACE reads and lists one entry per CDR3 protein. The sample lists under 700,000 distinct CDR3 sequences, around a sixth occurring once. Source: PBMCs, taken about 5 days after the first yellow fever vaccination. All receptors come from a man younger than 35 who received the YFV17D yellow fever vaccine. The CDR3 runs from the conserved cysteine through the conserved F or W. The order of the fields is CDR3 protein, CDR3 DNA, J gene, clone size, D gene, CDR3 length, V gene. D genes are given only for firm matches. Size tells how often a clone was seen (once, few, many) or the class of an expanded clone, and some rows leave it out.

CDR3aa: CASSLGLVGAFGYNEQFF; CDR3nt: TGCGCCAGCAGCTTGGGCCTAGTCGGGGCTTTCGGCTACAATGAGCAGTTCTTC; j_gene: TRBJ2-1; abundance: -; d_gene: -; len: 18; v_gene: TRBV5-1
CDR3aa: CASTPQSWNTEAFF; CDR3nt: TGTGCCAGCACCCCACAGTCCTGGAACACTGAAGCTTTCTTT; j_gene: TRBJ1-1; abundance: -; d_gene: -; len: 14; v_gene: TRBV12-3/TRBV12-4
CDR3aa: CASSSTYRVAGELFF; CDR3nt: TGCGCCAGCAGCTCAACTTACAGGGTGGCCGGGGAGCTGTTTTTT; j_gene: TRBJ2-2; abundance: -; d_gene: -; len: 15; v_gene: TRBV5-1
CDR3aa: CASSQVLQDNSPLHF; CDR3nt: TGCGCCAGCAGCCAAGTGCTCCAGGATAATTCACCCCTCCACTTT; j_gene: TRBJ1-6; abundance: -; d_gene: -; len: 15; v_gene: TRBV4-1
CDR3aa: CASSQAGTSGGALHTQYF; CDR3nt: TGCGCCAGCAGCCAAGCCGGGACTAGCGGGGGGGCTCTCCATACGCAGTATTTT; j_gene: TRBJ2-3; abundance: few; d_gene: TRBD2; len: 18; v_gene: TRBV4-3
CDR3aa: CASSPPGQGRGELFF; CDR3nt: TGCGCCAGCAGCCCACCAGGACAGGGAAGAGGGGAGCTGTTTTTT; j_gene: TRBJ2-2; abundance: -; d_gene: TRBD1; len: 15; v_gene: TRBV5-1
CDR3aa: CASSESGGGLRTQYF; CDR3nt: TGCGCCAGCAGTGAGTCTGGGGGCGGCCTAAGGACCCAGTACTTC; j_gene: TRBJ2-5; abundance: -; d_gene: -; len: 15; v_gene: TRBV10-2
CDR3aa: CSALPSGVTYEQYF; CDR3nt: TGCAGTGCTCTCCCTAGCGGGGTTACCTACGAGCAGTACTTC; j_gene: TRBJ2-7; abundance: -; d_gene: TRBD2; len: 14; v_gene: TRBV20-1
CDR3aa: CASSYIPASGNTIYF; CDR3nt: TGTGCCAGCAGTTACATCCCGGCCTCTGGAAACACCATATATTTT; j_gene: TRBJ1-3; abundance: -; d_gene: -; len: 15; v_gene: TRBV6-5
CDR3aa: CASSQGAAGGQETQYF; CDR3nt: TGTGCCAGCAGCCAAGGAGCGGCGGGGGGACAAGAGACCCAGTACTTC; j_gene: TRBJ2-5; abundance: -; d_gene: TRBD2; len: 16; v_gene: TRBV3-1